This T cell receptor (beta chain) was sequenced in a study of cytomegalovirus exposure and HLA in healthy donors. PCR involved 60 Vbeta and 13 Jbeta primers. The data were produced by immunoSEQ multiplex PCR, yet TCRdb's version contains in-frame clones alone and is incomplete. Its table lists about 50,000 clones. The CDR3 runs to 15 residues. Germline-derived CDR1 and CDR2 are MGHDK and SYGVNS. Between the trimmed V and J ends, which lost 6 bases and 7 bases, there was a span of 22 bases. The sample taken for sequencing was PBMCs. V is TRBV25-1 and J is TRBJ2-7; maybe TRBD1 (6 bases). This receptor was identified in a woman between 18 and 30 years old in good health and CMV-seronegative. CDR3 protein: CASRGAGTGMGEQYF. The CDR3 DNA sequence: TGTGCCAGCAGGGGGGCCGGGACCGGCATGGGGGAGCAGTACTTC.